This TCR beta chain was identified during a study of OX40 agonist ivuxolimab in advanced cancers. Assay used: immunoSEQ multiplex PCR; TCRdb lists only in-frame clones, some missing. The sample has 25,000 to 35,000 clones; 85% are singletons. V lost 4 bases, J lost 11 bases, and 5 bases stayed unmatched. Germline V gives CDR1 SGHTA, CDR2 FQGNSA. There are 13 residues in the CDR3. The sequence came from an adult with an advanced solid tumor such as melanoma, head and neck, liver or kidney cancer. The rearrangement uses TRBV7-2 and TRBJ1-4; 9 bases fit TRBD1. The specimen comprised CD4+ or CD8+ T cells sorted from blood, sampled in a trial of the OX40 agonist ivuxolimab. The CDR3 spells CASSSWTGDKLFF. The DNA for the CDR3 is TGTGCCAGCAGCTCCTGGACAGGGGACAAACTGTTTTTT.